A selection of T cell receptor beta chains follows, all from one sample in a study of T-cell memory formation after mild COVID-19. A single record per CDR3 protein comes from TCRdb applying MiXCR to the 5' RACE reads. The data hold 550,000 to 650,000 distinct CDR3 sequences, with around a sixth observed a single time. Sample: PBMCs or a T cell subset sorted from them (not recorded which). The receptors shown here come from an adult woman who had mild COVID-19 (a few samples of this study predate the infection). Cell type and time point are not known. Each CDR3 is given with its conserved first and last residue. The D gene is left open where the match is weak. Clone size is not always given. Where it is, it says once, few, many or a class for expanded clones.

d_gene: .
v_gene: TRBV20-1
abundance: few
j_gene: TRBJ2-3
CDR3aa: CSALTTSTDTQYF
CDR3nt: TGCAGTGCATTAACTACTAGCACAGATACGCAGTATTTT

d_gene: TRBD2
v_gene: TRBV5-6
abundance: few
j_gene: TRBJ2-5
CDR3aa: CASSFDTIAGGKETQYF
CDR3nt: TGTGCCAGCAGCTTCGACACAATAGCGGGAGGAAAAGAGACCCAGTACTTC

d_gene: .
v_gene: TRBV28
abundance: few
j_gene: TRBJ1-1
CDR3aa: CASTKPGYNEAFF
CDR3nt: TGTGCCAGCACCAAACCCGGATACAATGAAGCTTTCTTT

d_gene: .
v_gene: TRBV5-1
abundance: few
j_gene: TRBJ2-2
CDR3aa: CASSLDGSTGELFF
CDR3nt: TGCGCCAGCAGCTTGGATGGGTCGACCGGGGAGCTGTTTTTT

d_gene: TRBD2
v_gene: TRBV7-3
abundance: .
j_gene: TRBJ2-1
CDR3aa: CASSLPGTSPYNEQFF
CDR3nt: TGTGCCAGCAGCTTACCCGGGACTAGCCCTTACAATGAGCAGTTCTTC

d_gene: TRBD2
v_gene: TRBV5-4
abundance: few
j_gene: TRBJ2-7
CDR3aa: CASSTRLAGTYEQYF
CDR3nt: TGTGCCAGCAGCACCCGACTAGCGGGGACCTACGAGCAGTACTTC

d_gene: .
v_gene: TRBV20-1
abundance: .
j_gene: TRBJ2-1
CDR3aa: CSARWLVSSVEQFF
CDR3nt: TGCAGTGCTCGCTGGTTGGTCAGTTCGGTTGAGCAGTTCTTC

d_gene: TRBD1
v_gene: TRBV6-5
abundance: few
j_gene: TRBJ1-2
CDR3aa: CASTRIRPGQGSGYTF
CDR3nt: TGTGCCAGCACCCGCATCCGACCGGGACAGGGGAGCGGCTACACCTTC

d_gene: .
v_gene: TRBV7-9
abundance: many
j_gene: TRBJ1-2
CDR3aa: CASSSDTTNYGYTF
CDR3nt: TGTGCCAGCAGCTCTGACACTACTAACTATGGCTACACCTTC

d_gene: .
v_gene: TRBV5-5
abundance: .
j_gene: TRBJ2-7
CDR3aa: CASSLDRRRDEQYF
CDR3nt: TGTGCCAGCAGCTTAGACAGGCGCAGGGACGAGCAGTACTTC

d_gene: .
v_gene: TRBV4-1
abundance: .
j_gene: TRBJ1-2
CDR3aa: CASSHASQGLGYTF
CDR3nt: TGCGCCAGCAGCCATGCCTCGCAGGGACTTGGCTACACCTTC

d_gene: .
v_gene: TRBV5-5
abundance: .
j_gene: TRBJ2-1
CDR3aa: CASSLVLGGSYNEQFF
CDR3nt: TGTGCCAGCAGCTTGGTTTTGGGGGGCTCCTACAATGAGCAGTTCTTC

d_gene: TRBD2
v_gene: TRBV3-1
abundance: few
j_gene: TRBJ2-1
CDR3aa: CASSRLSSGGRNEQFF
CDR3nt: TGTGCCAGCAGCCGGCTTAGTAGCGGGGGGAGAAATGAGCAGTTCTTC

d_gene: .
v_gene: TRBV7-9
abundance: .
j_gene: TRBJ2-1
CDR3aa: CASSLRDTSPGEQFF
CDR3nt: TGTGCCAGCAGTCTTCGGGACACCTCTCCCGGGGAGCAGTTCTTC

d_gene: .
v_gene: TRBV29-1
abundance: few
j_gene: TRBJ1-4
CDR3aa: CSVVYDEKLFF
CDR3nt: TGCAGCGTTGTCTACGATGAAAAACTGTTTTTT

d_gene: TRBD1
v_gene: TRBV24-1
abundance: few
j_gene: TRBJ2-1
CDR3aa: CATSDSSGTGAFYNEQFF
CDR3nt: TGTGCCACCAGTGATTCATCCGGGACAGGGGCGTTCTACAATGAGCAGTTCTTC

d_gene: TRBD2
v_gene: TRBV20-1
abundance: .
j_gene: TRBJ2-1
CDR3aa: CSADLRTSGGYNEQFF
CDR3nt: TGCAGTGCCGACCTTAGAACTAGCGGAGGCTACAATGAGCAGTTCTTC

d_gene: .
v_gene: TRBV5-1
abundance: few
j_gene: TRBJ2-7
CDR3aa: CASSQDLAGREQYF
CDR3nt: TGCGCCAGCAGTCAGGACTTGGCTGGTAGGGAGCAGTACTTC

d_gene: TRBD2
v_gene: TRBV29-1
abundance: .
j_gene: TRBJ2-1
CDR3aa: CSVEDLGLAGGLEQFF
CDR3nt: TGCAGCGTTGAAGATCTAGGACTAGCGGGGGGTCTAGAGCAGTTCTTC

d_gene: TRBD2
v_gene: TRBV20-1
abundance: few
j_gene: TRBJ2-7
CDR3aa: CSARDRGEYEQYF
CDR3nt: TGCAGTGCTAGAGATCGGGGGGAGTACGAGCAGTACTTC

d_gene: .
v_gene: TRBV24-1
abundance: .
j_gene: TRBJ2-2
CDR3aa: CATSPSGSTGISAGELFF
CDR3nt: TGTGCCACCAGTCCATCGGGATCCACAGGGATATCGGCCGGGGAGCTGTTTTTT

d_gene: .
v_gene: TRBV6-5
abundance: few
j_gene: TRBJ1-1
CDR3aa: CASSYESGVGVTEAFF
CDR3nt: TGTGCCAGCAGTTACGAATCGGGGGTTGGGGTCACTGAAGCTTTCTTT

d_gene: TRBD2
v_gene: TRBV3-1
abundance: .
j_gene: TRBJ2-5
CDR3aa: CASSPGRVGETQYF
CDR3nt: TGTGCCAGCAGCCCTGGGAGGGTCGGGGAGACCCAGTACTTC

d_gene: TRBD2
v_gene: TRBV24-1
abundance: once
j_gene: TRBJ2-7
CDR3aa: CATSVGAGGGDSYEQYF
CDR3nt: TGTGCCACCAGTGTGGGGGCGGGAGGGGGCGACTCCTACGAGCAGTACTTC

d_gene: TRBD1
v_gene: TRBV12-3/TRBV12-4
abundance: few
j_gene: TRBJ1-5
CDR3aa: CASSLWTGVSNQPQHF
CDR3nt: TGTGCCAGCAGTTTATGGACAGGGGTTAGCAATCAGCCCCAGCATTTT

d_gene: .
v_gene: TRBV7-9
abundance: few
j_gene: TRBJ1-1
CDR3aa: CASSLVGGSGTTEAFF
CDR3nt: TGTGCCAGCAGCTTAGTTGGGGGCAGTGGGACCACTGAAGCTTTCTTT

d_gene: .
v_gene: TRBV12-3/TRBV12-4
abundance: few
j_gene: TRBJ2-2
CDR3aa: CASSNPGRELFF
CDR3nt: TGTGCCAGCAGCAATCCCGGCCGGGAGCTGTTTTTT

d_gene: .
v_gene: TRBV7-2
abundance: many
j_gene: TRBJ1-2
CDR3aa: CASSLVLRGSGYTF
CDR3nt: TGTGCCAGCAGCTTAGTCCTACGGGGGTCTGGCTACACCTTC

d_gene: .
v_gene: TRBV5-1
abundance: .
j_gene: TRBJ2-3
CDR3aa: CASREEVTQYF
CDR3nt: TGCGCCAGCAGAGAGGAGGTAACGCAGTATTTT

d_gene: .
v_gene: TRBV13
abundance: few
j_gene: TRBJ2-3
CDR3aa: CASSLTGWNTQYF
CDR3nt: TGTGCCAGCAGCTTAACAGGGTGGAATACGCAGTATTTT

d_gene: .
v_gene: TRBV5-5
abundance: few
j_gene: TRBJ1-5
CDR3aa: CASSRTAVMPSNQPQHF
CDR3nt: TGTGCCAGCAGCCGGACCGCCGTGATGCCTAGCAATCAGCCCCAGCATTTT

d_gene: TRBD2
v_gene: TRBV29-1
abundance: .
j_gene: TRBJ2-3
CDR3aa: CSVEDWAGGRDTQYF
CDR3nt: TGCAGCGTTGAAGATTGGGCGGGGGGGCGTGATACGCAGTATTTT

d_gene: .
v_gene: TRBV10-2
abundance: few
j_gene: TRBJ1-4
CDR3aa: CASSEARISTNEKLFF
CDR3nt: TGCGCCAGCAGTGAGGCCAGGATTTCAACTAATGAAAAACTGTTTTTT

d_gene: TRBD2
v_gene: TRBV30
abundance: .
j_gene: TRBJ2-3
CDR3aa: CAWSVLRTSGVRTDTQYF
CDR3nt: TGTGCCTGGAGTGTACTCAGGACTAGCGGGGTCAGGACAGATACGCAGTATTTT

d_gene: .
v_gene: TRBV7-9
abundance: many
j_gene: TRBJ1-1
CDR3aa: CASSHRNTEAFF
CDR3nt: TGTGCCAGCAGTCACAGGAACACTGAAGCTTTCTTT